The rows below give T cell receptor beta chains drawn from one sample of a study of Graves' ophthalmopathy and Graves' hyperthyroidism. TCRdb reprocessed the multiplex PCR reads via MiXCR and lists one record per CDR3 protein. The sample carries a few hundred thousand distinct CDR3 sequences, around 17% recorded once. Source material: peripheral blood. The receptors were sampled from a woman aged 18-35 years with Graves' ophthalmopathy. Each CDR3 is given with its conserved first and last residue. The D gene is left open where the match is weak. A clone size is listed for some rows: how often the clone was seen (once, few, many), or a class if it is expanded.

V,size,J,D,CDR3,DNA
TRBV6-2/TRBV6-3,few,TRBJ2-7,TRBD2,CASSYGTSGSGTYEQYF,TGTGCCAGCAGTTACGGGACTAGCGGGAGTGGTACCTACGAGCAGTACTTC
TRBV7-6,many,TRBJ2-7,.,CASTPGPFSYEQYF,TGTGCCAGCACACCAGGTCCTTTCTCCTACGAGCAGTACTTC
TRBV28,many,TRBJ2-5,TRBD1,CASSSPGTGGTLETQYF,TGTGCCAGCAGCTCCCCCGGGACAGGGGGAACACTGGAGACCCAGTACTTC
TRBV6-2/TRBV6-3,many,TRBJ2-7,.,CASSFSPGRSSYEQYF,TGTGCCAGCAGTTTCTCCCCGGGACGGAGCTCCTACGAGCAGTACTTC
TRBV14,.,TRBJ2-3,.,CASSQGIRDTQYF,TGTGCCAGCAGCCAAGGGATCCGAGATACGCAGTATTTT
TRBV9,many,TRBJ1-1,.,CASSVGGGTAEAFF,TGTGCCAGCAGCGTAGGTGGGGGTACGGCTGAAGCTTTCTTT
TRBV9,many,TRBJ1-6,TRBD1,CASSPRQGWSPLHF,TGTGCCAGCAGCCCGAGACAGGGTTGGTCACCCCTCCACTTT
TRBV6-2/TRBV6-3,many,TRBJ2-2,TRBD1,CASSYVTGGPNTGELFF,TGTGCCAGCAGTTACGTCACAGGGGGTCCGAACACCGGGGAGCTGTTTTTT
TRBV6-2/TRBV6-3,many,TRBJ1-6,.,CASRNRVSRSPLHF,TGTGCCAGCAGAAACAGGGTTTCGCGCTCACCCCTCCACTTT
TRBV6-2/TRBV6-3,many,TRBJ2-5,.,CASSSPGRGETQYF,TGTGCCAGCAGTTCCCCGGGACGAGGGGAGACCCAGTACTTC
TRBV11-1,many,TRBJ1-5,.,CASSRSFRGPDQPQHF,TGTGCCAGCAGCCGGTCCTTCAGGGGACCGGATCAGCCCCAGCATTTT
TRBV25-1,many,TRBJ2-7,TRBD2,CASSVILAALGGEQYF,TGTGCCAGCAGTGTAATACTAGCGGCCTTGGGAGGGGAGCAGTACTTC
TRBV6-5,many,TRBJ2-5,.,CASSYRLIGQETQYF,TGTGCCAGCAGTTACCGTCTAATCGGGCAAGAGACCCAGTACTTC
TRBV6-5,.,TRBJ2-7,TRBD1,CASSSPSGQGTYEQYF,TGTGCCAGCAGTTCCCCATCGGGACAGGGTACCTACGAGCAGTACTTC
TRBV15,.,TRBJ2-7,.,CATSRTDGFVYEQYF,TGTGCCACCAGCAGGACAGACGGCTTCGTCTACGAGCAGTACTTC
TRBV6-5,once,TRBJ2-5,TRBD1,CASSYSQGAGETQYF,TGTGCCAGCAGTTACTCCCAGGGGGCGGGAGAGACCCAGTACTTC
TRBV5-1,many,TRBJ1-2,.,CASSTGERIDWSYTF,TGCGCCAGCAGCACGGGGGAACGGATAGATTGGAGCTACACCTTC
TRBV28,many,TRBJ2-7,TRBD2,CASSLGVPGSGSQF,TGTGCCAGCAGTTTAGGAGTACCGGGAAGCGGGAGTCAATTC
TRBV7-3,.,TRBJ2-7,TRBD2,CASSLSGGRAYEQYF,TGTGCCAGCAGCTTAAGTGGCGGGAGGGCCTACGAGCAGTACTTC
TRBV30,many,TRBJ2-7,.,CAWTLGSSYEQYF,TGTGCCTGGACTTTAGGGAGCTCCTACGAGCAGTACTTC
TRBV11-2,many,TRBJ1-5,.,CASSLSPASNQPQHF,TGTGCCAGCAGCTTAAGCCCCGCTAGCAATCAGCCCCAGCATTTT
TRBV29-1,many,TRBJ1-3,.,CSVAQAIGNTIYF,TGCAGCGTCGCACAGGCAATAGGAAACACCATATATTTT
TRBV20-1,many,TRBJ1-1,.,CSADEDGFGEAFF,TGCAGTGCTGATGAGGACGGCTTCGGTGAAGCTTTCTTT
TRBV20-1,many,TRBJ2-4,TRBD2,CSLAGEGAKNIQYF,TGCAGTCTAGCGGGAGAAGGAGCCAAAAACATTCAGTACTTC
TRBV15,.,TRBJ1-2,.,CATSRDADSNYGYTF,TGTGCCACCAGCAGAGATGCGGACAGCAACTATGGCTACACCTTC
TRBV20-1,many,TRBJ2-7,TRBD2,CSASLRGRIYEQYF,TGCAGTGCCAGTCTGCGGGGGAGGATTTACGAGCAGTACTTC
TRBV15,many,TRBJ1-6,.,CATSRSRENSPLHF,TGTGCCACCAGCAGGTCCAGGGAAAATTCACCCCTCCACTTT
TRBV19,.,TRBJ1-1,.,CASSIIARGRNEAFF,TGTGCCAGTAGTATAATCGCGCGTGGTAGGAACGAAGCTTTCTTT
TRBV5-1,many,TRBJ2-3,TRBD1,CASSSGQNPDTQYF,TGCGCCAGCAGCTCGGGACAGAATCCCGATACGCAGTATTTT
TRBV29-1,many,TRBJ1-1,TRBD1,CSAKGSQGALNTEAFF,TGCAGCGCCAAAGGGAGCCAGGGGGCTTTGAACACTGAAGCTTTCTTT
TRBV6-2/TRBV6-3,many,TRBJ2-6,TRBD1,CASSETGTGANVLTF,TGTGCCAGCAGTGAGACAGGGACCGGGGCCAACGTCCTGACTTTC
TRBV14,many,TRBJ2-5,.,CASSPLDNLKTKTQYF,TGTGCCAGCAGCCCCCTGGACAATTTAAAGACGAAGACCCAGTACTTC
TRBV7-2,many,TRBJ1-6,TRBD1,CASSLFTTGVSPLHF,TGTGCCAGCAGCTTATTTACGACAGGGGTTTCACCCCTCCACTTT
TRBV6-5,many,TRBJ1-2,.,CASSYSSPEGYTF,TGTGCCAGCAGTTACTCATCCCCGGAAGGCTACACCTTC
TRBV28,many,TRBJ1-6,TRBD1,CASSIRQGGRVSYNSPLHF,TGTGCCAGCAGTATCCGACAGGGGGGGAGAGTTTCCTATAATTCACCCCTCCACTTT
TRBV6-5,many,TRBJ1-1,.,CASRARADTEAFF,TGTGCCAGCAGGGCCCGAGCGGACACTGAAGCTTTCTTT
TRBV12-3/TRBV12-4,many,TRBJ1-6,.,CASSFLDNSPLHF,TGTGCCAGCAGTTTTCTTGATAATTCACCCCTCCACTTT
TRBV15,many,TRBJ1-3,.,CATSRDAPALSSGNTIYF,TGTGCCACCAGCAGAGATGCGCCAGCGCTTTCCTCTGGAAACACCATATATTTT
TRBV28,many,TRBJ1-5,.,CASRTDENLSNQPQHF,TGTGCCAGCAGGACAGACGAGAATCTTAGCAATCAGCCCCAGCATTTT
TRBV6-4,many,TRBJ2-2,.,CASSDRGGGANTGELFF,TGTGCCAGCAGTGACCGTGGCGGGGGCGCGAACACCGGGGAGCTGTTTTTT
TRBV28,.,TRBJ1-1,TRBD1,CATRPGQGRNTEAFF,TGTGCCACCAGGCCGGGACAGGGGCGGAACACTGAAGCTTTCTTT
TRBV5-1,many,TRBJ2-5,.,CASSLVGKETQYF,TGCGCCAGCAGCTTGGTAGGGAAGGAGACCCAGTACTTC
TRBV7-9,many,TRBJ1-6,.,CASSLTGRNSPLHF,TGTGCCAGCAGCTTAACAGGACGGAATTCACCCCTCCACTTT
TRBV11-2,many,TRBJ1-3,.,CASSRVNRAAGNTIYF,TGTGCCAGCAGTCGGGTCAACAGGGCTGCTGGAAACACCATATATTTT
TRBV6-5,few,TRBJ2-5,TRBD1,CASSYPDRAPQETQYF,TGTGCCAGCAGTTACCCGGACAGGGCGCCCCAAGAGACCCAGTACTTC
TRBV7-2,many,TRBJ2-7,.,CASSKEQGREQYF,TGTGCCAGCAGCAAGGAACAGGGTAGGGAGCAGTACTTC
TRBV6-5,many,TRBJ1-1,TRBD1,CASSYATGLRAFF,TGTGCCAGCAGTTACGCGACAGGGCTGAGAGCTTTCTTT
TRBV7-2,many,TRBJ2-7,.,CASSLLVPVSYEQYF,TGTGCCAGCAGCCTACTAGTGCCCGTCTCCTACGAGCAGTACTTC
TRBV11-2,.,TRBJ1-1,.,CASSLEWMNTEAFF,TGTGCCAGCAGCTTAGAATGGATGAACACTGAAGCTTTCTTT
TRBV12-3/TRBV12-4,many,TRBJ1-2,TRBD1,CASSLKGTGGFYGYTF,TGTGCCAGCAGCCTTAAGGGGACAGGGGGCTTCTATGGCTACACCTTC
TRBV24-1,.,TRBJ1-5,.,CATSDDRNQHF,TGTGCCACCAGTGACGACAGGAATCAGCATTTT
TRBV12-3/TRBV12-4,.,TRBJ2-7,.,CASGGAGYEQYF,TGTGCCAGCGGGGGCGCGGGCTACGAGCAGTACTTC
TRBV20-1,many,TRBJ1-5,TRBD1,CSAGDRGLRQPQHF,TGCAGTGCTGGGGACAGGGGGCTTAGACAGCCCCAGCATTTT
TRBV19,many,TRBJ1-1,.,CASTTGVSRGSNTEAFF,TGTGCCAGTACGACCGGGGTATCGAGGGGTTCGAACACTGAAGCTTTCTTT
TRBV15,many,TRBJ2-1,.,CATSSKSSYNEQFF,TGTGCCACCAGCAGTAAAAGCTCCTACAATGAGCAGTTCTTC